This entry features one T cell receptor beta chain sequence. Its antigen is not known. Here immunoSEQ multiplex PCR was the method, and the copy in TCRdb shows in-frame clones only, minus some. The data show approximately 170,000 clones, approximately 90% seen once. The CDR3 loop spans 13 amino acids. CDR1 is KGHSH and CDR2 is LQKENI in the germline V gene. With 6 bases removed from V and 3 bases from J, the gap between germline ends came to 11 bases. The sample belongs to a study of T cell responses to AZD1222 COVID-19 vaccine. Study-wide results and limits: Of the AZD1222 recipients, only 5 to 7 were seropositive at baseline.

This sequence was found in an adult in good health. Sequences were derived from peripheral blood, sampled on day 0 of AZD1222 vaccination. J is TRBJ1-1 and V is TRBV18; the D is unclear. CDR3 sequence: CASSLIRDTEAFF. The CDR3 nucleotides read TGTGCCAGCTCCCTTATCCGGGACACTGAAGCTTTCTTT.